The T cell receptor beta chain described here comes from a study of cytomegalovirus exposure and HLA in healthy donors. Broader study findings: Roughly uniform depth of sequencing across donors was assumed in presence/absence analyses.

Points on this clone: Its antigen is as yet unknown.

The junction had 9 bases not matched to a gene; V was cut back by 5 bases and J by 7 bases. CDR1 SEHNR and CDR2 FQNEAQ come from the germline V gene (reference sequence). The CDR3 has 16 residues. PCR involved 60 Vbeta and 13 Jbeta primers. Source study methods: Later analysis identified 80 million to 85 million unique TCR beta chains, approximately 10 million shared. Assay used: immunoSEQ multiplex PCR; TCRdb lists only in-frame clones, some missing. From that table come the V and J calls and clone size; the DNA was used to work out D and trimming. The table shows under 150,000 clones, with about three quarters occurring only once.

The TCR sequence derives from a woman aged 25 to 39 in good health and CMV-seropositive. The genes are TRBV7-9 and TRBJ2-2, with 11 bases that match TRBD1. Sequenced: PBMCs. As DNA, the CDR3 is TGTGCCAGCAGCACTTCAGGGACAGGGGGTGACGGGGAGCTGTTTTTT. It yields the protein CASSTSGTGGDGELFF.